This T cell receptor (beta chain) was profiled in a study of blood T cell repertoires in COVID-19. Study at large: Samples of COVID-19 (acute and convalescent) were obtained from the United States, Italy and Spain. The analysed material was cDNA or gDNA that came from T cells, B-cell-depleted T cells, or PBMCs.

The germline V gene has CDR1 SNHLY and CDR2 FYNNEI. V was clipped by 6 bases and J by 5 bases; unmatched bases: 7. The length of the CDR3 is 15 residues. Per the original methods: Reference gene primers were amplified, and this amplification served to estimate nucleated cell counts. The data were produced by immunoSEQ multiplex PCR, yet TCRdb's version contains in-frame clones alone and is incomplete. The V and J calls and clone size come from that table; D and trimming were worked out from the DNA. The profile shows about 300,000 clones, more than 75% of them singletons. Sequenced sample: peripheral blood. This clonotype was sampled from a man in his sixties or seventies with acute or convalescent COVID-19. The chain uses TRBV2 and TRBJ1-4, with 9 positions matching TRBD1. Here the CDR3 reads CASRFTGGLNEKLFF. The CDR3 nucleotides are TGTGCCAGCAGGTTCACAGGGGGCCTAAATGAAAAACTGTTTTTT.